One sample yielded the 29 T cell receptor beta chains listed below, sequenced in a study of blood T cell repertoires in COVID-19. The repertoire was sequenced with immunoSEQ multiplex PCR; TCRdb's copy has only in-frame clones and lacks some. In the table there are roughly 100,000 clones, roughly 80% of which are singletons. Specimen: peripheral blood. These receptors came from a man older than 75 with active or convalescent COVID-19.

The chain joins TRBV15 to TRBJ1-1; unclear D gene. This CDR3 contains 12 residues. V gave up 0 bases and J gave up 9 bases, with 8 bases separating them. Germline-derived CDR1 and CDR2 are LNHNV and YYDKDF (reference sequence). CDR3 bases: TGTGCCACCAGCAGAGATAGGCGGCAAGCTTTCTTT. It translates to CATSRDRRQAFF.

This rearrangement joins TRBV28 to TRBJ2-7; perhaps TRBD2 as D (6 bases). In germline, CDR1 is MDHEN, CDR2 SYDVKM. The V end was cut by 4 bases, the J end by 4 bases, with 8 bases between. This CDR3 spans 12 amino acids. The CDR3 DNA reads TGTGCCAGCAGTTCGGGACTTTACGAGCAGTACTTC. Translation: CASSSGLYEQYF.

CDR3 region: CASSLQGMYQETQYF. The CDR3, as DNA: TGTGCCAGCAGCTTACAGGGCATGTACCAAGAGACCCAGTACTTC. The chain joins TRBV7-3 to TRBJ2-5, with a weak D call TRBD1 (5 bases). Germline V gene data show CDR1 as SGHTA and CDR2 as FQGTGA. Trimming shortened V by 2 bases and J by 0 bases, and 10 bases separated the two germline ends. There are 15 residues in the CDR3.

V and J are TRBV9 and TRBJ2-7; no firm D call. CDR1 and CDR2 from the germline V gene are SGDLS and YYNGEE. CDR3 length: 14 residues. V was trimmed by 0 bases and J by 4 bases, leaving 11 bases between them. Written as DNA, the CDR3 is TGTGCCAGCAGCGTAGCCCCCGAGGCGTACGAGCAGTACTTC. This translates into CASSVAPEAYEQYF. The full variable domain, in which reference TRBV9 and TRBJ2-7 provide the parts outside the CDR3, is DSGVTQTPKHLITATGQRVTLRCSPRSGDLSVYWYQQSLDQGLQFLIQYYNGEERAKGNILERFSAQQFPDLHSELNLSSLELGDSALYFCASSVAPEAYEQYFGPGTRLTVT.

This chain joins TRBV19 and TRBJ1-1, with D possibly matching TRBD1 (5 bases). This CDR3 spans 12 amino acids. Germline V CDR1 and CDR2: LNHDA, SQIVND (reference sequence). V was shortened by 6 bases and J by 5 bases, with 10 bases between the two germline ends. In nucleotides, the CDR3 is TGTGCCAGTAGAGGGGTTCGGACTGAAGCTTTCTTT. Its protein product is CASRGVRTEAFF.

This chain uses TRBV10-1 with TRBJ2-2; D remains ambiguous. Germline values: CDR1 WNHNN, CDR2 SYGVQD (reference sequence). Trimming took off 4 bases at V and 2 bases at J, with 5 bases between the two ends. The CDR3 length is 13 residues. The CDR3 here is CASSGRNTGELFF. CDR3 coding DNA: TGCGCCAGCAGTGGCAGAAACACCGGGGAGCTGTTTTTT.

The chain is built from TRBV29-1 and TRBJ2-3; D is possibly TRBD1 (6 bases). Trimming removed 2 bases at V and 6 bases at J, with 12 bases between. The CDR3 length is 13 residues. Germline-derived CDR1 and CDR2 are SQVTM and ANQGSEA. In DNA, the CDR3 is TGCAGCGTTGAAAGGCAGGGGTACGATACGCAGTATTTT. This encodes CSVERQGYDTQYF.

The chain joins TRBV19 to TRBJ2-3; 9 bases line up with TRBD1. This CDR3 has 15 residues. CDR1 and CDR2 from the germline V gene are LNHDA and SQIVND (reference sequence). Trimming cost V 7 bases and J 4 bases; bases outside gene matches: 9. The CDR3 loop reads CASTPQGARADTQYF. CDR3 in DNA: TGTGCCAGTACCCCACAGGGGGCGAGGGCAGATACGCAGTATTTT.

J is TRBJ2-7 and V is TRBV4-1, with D possibly being TRBD2 (6 bases). The CDR3 extends over 13 amino acids. The V end lost 4 bases, the J end lost 7 bases, and 14 bases lay between the germline ends. In germline, CDR1 is MGHRA, CDR2 YSYEKL. CDR3 sequence (DNA): TGCGCCAGCAGCCCCCGGGGGTTGGGTGAGCAGTACTTC. Translation gives CASSPRGLGEQYF.

The chain is built from TRBV18 and TRBJ1-2; 9 nucleotides align to TRBD1. V shed 0 bases, J shed 4 bases, and the junction held 6 bases outside the gene matches. Germline lookup yields CDR1 KGHSH and CDR2 LQKENI. This CDR3 comprises 16 residues. The CDR3 DNA follows: TGTGCCAGCTCACCACCCCGGACAGGGGCTGGCTATGGCTACACCTTC. As protein: CASSPPRTGAGYGYTF. The complete variable domain, with remaining parts taken from reference TRBV18 and TRBJ1-2, reads NAGVMQNPRHLVRRRGQEARLRCSPMKGHSHVYWYRQLPEEGLKFMVYLQKENIIDESGMPKERFSAEFPKEGPSILRIQQVVRGDSAAYFCASSPPRTGAGYGYTFGSGTRLTVV.

The V gene is TRBV6-5, the J gene TRBJ1-4; 7 nucleotides match TRBD1. This CDR3 spans 15 amino acids. The V gene end was trimmed by 4 bases and the J gene end by 3 bases; junction bases not matched to a gene: 5. Germline V gene lookup returns CDR1 MNHEY and CDR2 SVGAGI. CDR3 nucleotides: TGTGCCAGCAGTTCCCGGGGGACAGCTAATGAAAAACTGTTTTTT. Protein: CASSSRGTANEKLFF.

The rearrangement joins TRBV7-9 to TRBJ1-4; weak D call: TRBD1 (5 bases). The CDR3 is 18 amino acids. Germline V gene data show CDR1 as SEHNR and CDR2 as FQNEAQ (reference sequence). Trimming cost V 2 bases and J 0 bases, with 16 bases left between them. The CDR3 nucleotides read TGTGCCAGCAGCTTATTTGGCGGGGGAGTTGCAACTAATGAAAAACTGTTTTTT. Protein: CASSLFGGGVATNEKLFF.

V and J are TRBV6-2 or TRBV6-3 and TRBJ2-5; 11 nucleotides align to TRBD2. V lost 5 bases to trimming and J lost 5 bases; unmatched junction nucleotides: 7. Germline CDR1 MNHEY, CDR2 SVGEGT. This CDR3 comprises 15 residues. The CDR3 DNA reads as TGTGCCAGCAGTACCAAGACTAGCGGGGATGAGACCCAGTACTTC. This translates into CASSTKTSGDETQYF.

The V call is TRBV10-3, the J call TRBJ2-3, with TRBD2 matching over 9 bases. The CDR3 length is 15 residues. Per the germline V gene, CDR1 is ENHRY and CDR2 is SYGVKD. The V gene end was trimmed by 4 bases and the J gene end by 3 bases; junction bases not matched to a gene: 5. The CDR3 protein is CAISVVGLATDTQYF. The CDR3 nucleotides read TGTGCCATCAGTGTTGTGGGACTAGCAACAGATACGCAGTATTTT.

V is TRBV7-2 and J is TRBJ2-3; tentative D call: TRBD1 (6 bases). This CDR3 has 14 amino acids. Germline CDR1 reads SGHTA; CDR2 reads FQGNSA. V lost 5 bases and J 6 bases, leaving 15 bases between the germline ends. CDR3 sequence: CASSLRTQGDTQYF. The CDR3 region has the DNA TGTGCCAGCAGCCTTCGGACCCAGGGGGATACGCAGTATTTT.

V is TRBV24-1 and J is TRBJ1-2; 10 bases align to TRBD1. Germline loops: CDR1 KGHDR, CDR2 SFDVKD. The CDR3 runs to 15 residues. The J segment lost 7 bases and the V segment lost 5 bases, leaving 9 bases of the junction unmatched. The CDR3 loop is CATSVKDRGMGGYTF. The CDR3 bases are TGTGCCACCAGTGTTAAGGACAGGGGGATGGGTGGCTACACCTTC.

This chain joins TRBV3-1 (or the pseudogene TRBV3-2) and TRBJ2-2, with D possibly matching TRBD2 (7 bases). The germline gives CDR1 LGHDT, CDR2 YNNKEL (reference sequence). V gave up 1 base and J gave up 0 bases, with 12 bases separating them. This CDR3 contains 17 residues. CDR3 amino acids: CASSQVAGAPNTGELFF. The DNA of the CDR3 is TGTGCCAGCAGCCAAGTCGCGGGGGCCCCGAACACCGGGGAGCTGTTTTTT.

The chain joins TRBV19 to TRBJ1-3, with D possibly TRBD1 on 5 matching bases. Germline CDR1 reads LNHDA; CDR2 reads SQIVND (reference sequence). The CDR3 consists of 16 residues. The V end lost 4 bases, the J end lost 0 bases, and 13 bases lay between the germline ends. DNA for the CDR3: TGTGCCAGTAGTAGGACCCCAGGGCGCTCTGGAAACACCATATATTTT. As protein: CASSRTPGRSGNTIYF.

By sample share, this clone is medium-sized (0.01 to 0.1%). The genes are TRBV6-6 and TRBJ1-1; D not certain. The CDR3 is 14 residues long. The germline gives CDR1 MNHNY, CDR2 SVGAGI (reference sequence). Trimming removed 6 bases at V and 5 bases at J, with 16 bases between. This CDR3 is CASSPQSRRTEAFF. The CDR3 coding sequence is TGTGCCAGCAGCCCCCAAAGTCGCCGGACTGAAGCTTTCTTT.

The genes are TRBV7-2 and TRBJ1-3; TRBD1 matches at 7 bases. Unmatched junction bases numbered 7, after V lost 5 bases and J lost 3 bases. The CDR3 contains 15 residues. From germline, CDR1 is SGHTA and CDR2 FQGNSA. CDR3 in amino acids: CASSVNRGIGNTIYF. The DNA for the CDR3 is TGTGCCAGCAGCGTGAACAGGGGAATTGGAAACACCATATATTTT.

CDR3 amino acids: CASSLWSGKGQKNQPQHF. As DNA, the CDR3 is TGTGCCAGCAGCTTATGGTCGGGGAAAGGACAGAAGAATCAGCCCCAGCATTTT. The chain carries TRBV5-4 and TRBJ1-5, with D possibly being TRBD1 (6 bases). This CDR3 has 18 residues. V was shortened by 2 bases and J by 4 bases, with 22 bases between the two germline ends. CDR1 SGHNT and CDR2 YYREEE come from the germline V gene (reference sequence).

The chain combines TRBV7-9 with TRBJ1-1; D is uncertain. Trimming cost V 1 base and J 4 bases, with 10 bases left between them. The CDR3 sequence is 14 residues long. Germline values: CDR1 SEHNR, CDR2 FQNEAQ (reference sequence). The CDR3 nucleotides are TGTGCCAGCAGCTTAGTCGGGGAGGGCACTGAAGCTTTCTTT. Its protein is CASSLVGEGTEAFF.

The V and J genes are TRBV2 and TRBJ2-2; 7 bases align to TRBD2. The V and J ends lost 6 bases and 4 bases, in that order; junction bases with no gene match: 11. Germline CDR1 reads SNHLY; CDR2 reads FYNNEI. This CDR3 has 16 amino acids. Written as DNA, the CDR3 is TGTGCCAGCAGCGTAAACAAGGGCGGGGGCACCGGGGAGCTGTTTTTT. Translation: CASSVNKGGGTGELFF.

This sequence joins TRBV5-1 and TRBJ1-2, with 9 bases identical to TRBD1. Trimming took 0 bases from V and 8 from J; bases not matched to a gene: 14. The CDR3 is made up of 17 amino acids. Looked up from germline, CDR1 is SGHRS and CDR2 is YFSETQ. Here the CDR3 reads CASSLGRDRVNLWGYTF. The CDR3, as DNA: TGCGCCAGCAGCTTGGGCCGGGACAGGGTCAACCTTTGGGGCTACACCTTC.

This clone came up once. This chain links TRBV29-1 with TRBJ2-3; 7 bases line up with TRBD2. This CDR3 is built from 16 residues. Germline V gene lookup returns CDR1 SQVTM and CDR2 ANQGSEA. J gave up 4 bases and V 1 base, and 11 bases lay outside the gene matches. The CDR3 is CSVEGEGLLAADTQYF. As DNA, the CDR3 is TGCAGCGTTGAAGGGGAGGGACTCCTGGCTGCAGATACGCAGTATTTT.

About this clone itself: Compared with germline, one end of the junction differs, possibly owing to a read error. The gene calls are TRBV7-7 and TRBJ2-1; perhaps TRBD1 as D (6 bases). CDR1 and CDR2 from the germline V gene are SSHAT and FNYEAQ (reference sequence). The CDR3 contains 12 residues. CDR3 amino acids: CASSLQGGEQFF. In DNA, the CDR3 is TGTGCTAGCAGCTTACAGGGTGGTGAGCAGTTCTTC.

The chain is built from TRBV10-2 and TRBJ2-3; the match to TRBD2 covers 7 bases. Trimming at V came to 2 bases and at J to 0 bases, leaving 8 bases not matched to a gene. The CDR3 runs 17 residues. CDR1 is WSHSY and CDR2 is SAAADI in the germline V gene. The CDR3 spells CASSERGGIGSTDTQYF. In DNA, the CDR3 is TGCGCCAGCAGTGAGAGGGGAGGGATAGGTAGCACAGATACGCAGTATTTT.

This clone was seen only a few times. CDR3 nucleotides: TGTGCCAGCAGCGCCCAGGGGGCGGCTGAAGCTTTCTTT. Protein product: CASSAQGAAEAFF. The J gene is TRBJ1-1, the V gene TRBV7-9; 8 bases are shared with TRBD1. Unmatched junction bases numbered 5, after V lost 5 bases and J lost 6 bases. This CDR3 is built from 13 residues. Germline CDR1 reads SEHNR; CDR2 reads FQNEAQ (reference sequence).

In regard to this clone: Mismatch with germline at one junction end may stem from a read error. The genes are TRBV7-2 and TRBJ1-2, with a tentative D call TRBD1 (6 bases). Looked up from germline, CDR1 is SGHTA and CDR2 is FQGNSA. The CDR3 is 13 amino acids. Here the CDR3 DNA reads TGTGCCAGCAGCTCCTTACAGGGCTATGGCCACACCTTC. It specifies CASSSLQGYGHTF.